One sample yielded the 13 T cell receptor beta chains listed below, sequenced in a study of CD8 T cells in ankylosing spondylitis. Findings of the study overall: Seemingly distinctive of ankylosing spondylitis blood was a TCR beta motif formed by eight highly homologous variants.

These receptors' antigens are unknown. Each CDR3 protein gets one entry after TCRdb re-called the 5' RACE reads with MiXCR. The data hold about 510,000 distinct CDR3 sequences, with approximately 5.3% observed a single time. The sequencing input was blood, either unsorted or a sorted T cell fraction (not recorded which). The receptor set was obtained from a male donor with ankylosing spondylitis.

Notes on this clonotype: A much larger clone differs by one base, so this may be a read error. The gene calls are TRBV18 and TRBJ2-1; 9 bases fit TRBD1. With 10 bases clipped from V and 8 bases from J, the junction kept 12 bases outside the gene matches. This CDR3 is built from 14 residues. CDR1 and CDR2 from the germline V gene are KGHSH and LQKENI. CDR3 nucleotides: TGTGCCAACTGCCGACAGGGGGTTTTCGATGAGCAGTTCTTC. Translating gives CANCRQGVFDEQFF.

This clonotype was counted many times. The CDR3 DNA reads TGCAGCGCCGGAGGGACTAGTCTCTACAATGAGCAGTTCTTC. This translates into CSAGGTSLYNEQFF. The chain combines TRBV29-1 with TRBJ2-1; TRBD2 aligns across 8 bases. The CDR3 spans 14 residues. Germline V gives CDR1 SQVTM, CDR2 ANQGSEA. V lost 7 bases and J lost 3; bases outside the gene matches: 8.

V usage is TRBV7-8 and J usage is TRBJ2-5; a weak D match, TRBD2 (5 bases). The V gene's germline CDR1 is SGHVS and CDR2 FQNEAQ. The CDR3 extends over 14 amino acids. The V and J ends lost 1 base and 6 bases respectively, with 12 bases between them. The CDR3 DNA reads TGTGCCAGCAGCTTAGTACCGGGGAGTAAGACCCAGTACTTC. As protein: CASSLVPGSKTQYF. The full variable domain, with the rest looked up from reference TRBV7-8 and TRBJ2-5, is GAGVSQSPRYKVAKRGQDVALRCDPISGHVSLFWYQQALGQGPEFLTYFQNEAQLDKSGLPSDRFFAERPEGSVSTLKIQRTQQEDSAVYLCASSLVPGSKTQYFGPGTRLLVL.

The gene calls are TRBV6-4 and TRBJ2-3; D is undetermined. The ends were cut back, 8 bases at V and 8 bases at J, with 20 bases in the middle. The germline CDR1 and CDR2 sequences are MRHNA and SNTAGT. The CDR3 loop spans 14 amino acids. This CDR3 is CASAESYGAATQYF. The CDR3 nucleotides read TGTGCCAGCGCCGAGTCGTATGGAGCTGCTACGCAGTATTTT.

In this sample, this clonotype turned up many times. The chain joins TRBV29-1 to TRBJ2-7; 7 nucleotides line up with TRBD1. Germline V gives CDR1 SQVTM, CDR2 ANQGSEA. V was pared by 6 bases and J by 9 bases, with 11 bases of the junction left unmatched. The CDR3 covers 12 residues. CDR3 in amino acids: CSVGTEVLGQYF. In nucleotides, the CDR3 is TGCAGCGTAGGGACAGAGGTTCTGGGGCAGTACTTC.

This clonotype was detected many times. The chain couples TRBV12-3 or TRBV12-4 to TRBJ1-1; maybe TRBD1 (5 bases). This CDR3 comprises 16 residues. Trimming removed 7 bases from V and 1 base from J, with 19 bases in between. CDR3 sequence (DNA): TGTGCCAGCACCCAAGGGGTCAAGGGTGAGAACACTGAAGCTTTCTTT. Protein product: CASTQGVKGENTEAFF.

This clonotype was counted at least ten times. CDR3 nucleotides: TGCGCCAGCAGCTGGACCGAATTAGGTGAGCAGTTCTTC. Translated: CASSWTELGEQFF. The chain carries TRBV5-1 and TRBJ2-1; D is undetermined. V gave up 3 bases and J gave up 9 bases, with 13 bases separating them. Germline loops: CDR1 SGHRS, CDR2 YFSETQ. This CDR3 is built from 13 residues.

The sample holds many counts of this clonotype. The chain joins TRBV11-2 to TRBJ2-3; D is undetermined. CDR1 SGHAT and CDR2 FQNNGV come from the germline V gene. Deletions cut 1 base from V and 11 bases from J, with 10 bases between. The CDR3 is made up of 12 amino acids. The CDR3, as DNA: TGTGCCAGCAGCTTAGGGCTAGGTGAGCAGTATTTT. Translated, it gives CASSLGLGEQYF.

This clonotype appeared many times. The chain couples TRBV6-5 to TRBJ1-2, with D hard to call. The CDR3 runs to 15 residues. Deletions cut 0 bases from V and 8 bases from J, with 16 bases between. Germline V gives CDR1 MNHEY, CDR2 SVGAGI. CDR3 amino acids: CASSYSIGEVEGYTF. In nucleotides, the CDR3 is TGTGCCAGCAGTTACTCGATTGGGGAGGTCGAGGGCTACACCTTC.

V is TRBV6-5 and J is TRBJ2-2; 7 nucleotides line up with TRBD1. The CDR3 sequence is 14 residues long. Germline V gene lookup returns CDR1 MNHEY and CDR2 SVGAGI. The V gene end was trimmed by 4 bases and the J gene end by 3 bases; junction bases not matched to a gene: 2. The CDR3 DNA is TGTGCCAGCAGTTCTGACAGGGACACCGGGGAGCTGTTTTTT. Translating gives CASSSDRDTGELFF.

The chain is built from TRBV18 and TRBJ1-6, with D unclear. The CDR3 length is 17 residues. V gave up 1 base and J gave up 3 bases, with 13 bases separating them. CDR1 KGHSH and CDR2 LQKENI come from the germline V gene. The CDR3 region is CASSPQPMASYNSPLHF. The CDR3 nucleotides read TGTGCCAGCTCACCACAACCCATGGCAAGCTATAATTCACCCCTCCACTTT.

This clonotype was observed many times. This chain uses TRBV20-1 with TRBJ2-2; D is perhaps TRBD2 (6 bases). This CDR3 contains 16 residues. Germline V gene lookup returns CDR1 DFQATT and CDR2 SNEGSKA (reference sequence). V was trimmed by 0 bases and J by 5 bases, leaving 16 bases between them. The CDR3: CSARDRTRGGTGELFF. CDR3 bases: TGCAGTGCTAGAGATCGTACACGGGGAGGAACCGGGGAGCTGTTTTTT.

This clonotype was observed many times. This chain links TRBV5-1 with TRBJ2-2; the match to TRBD1 covers 10 bases. CDR3 size: 16 residues. CDR1 and CDR2 (germline): SGHRS, YFSETQ. V was clipped by 4 bases and J by 4 bases; unmatched bases: 7. The CDR3 nucleotides are TGCGCCAGCAGCCCTGACAGGGGGCATAGCACCGGGGAGCTGTTTTTT. It yields the protein CASSPDRGHSTGELFF.